These 22 T cell receptor beta chains came from one sample sequenced in a study of cytomegalovirus exposure and HLA in healthy donors. Use of 60 Vbeta and 13 Jbeta primers characterized the PCR. Only in-frame clones appear in the TCRdb table, and some are missing; sequencing was by immunoSEQ multiplex PCR. The sample comprises 100,000 or so clones, over 70% of which are singletons, and approximately 5.1% rests with the top ten. The sequencing sample was made of PBMCs. The receptors stem from a male donor in good health and CMV-seronegative.

The chain uses TRBV7-2 and TRBJ2-7; 10 bases are a match to TRBD1. Trimming removed 0 bases from V and 6 bases from J; junction bases left unmatched: 8. Germline CDR1 SGHTA, CDR2 FQGNSA. The CDR3 sequence is 16 residues long. The CDR3 bases are TGTGCCAGCAGCTTAGCGATGGGGACAGGGGTCGCCGAGCAGTACTTC. It specifies CASSLAMGTGVAEQYF. The whole variable domain, remainder taken from reference TRBV7-2 and TRBJ2-7, is GAGVSQSPSNKVTEKGKDVELRCDPISGHTALYWYRQSLGQGLEFLIYFQGNSAPDKSGLPSDRFSAERTGGSVSTLTIQRTQQEDSAVYLCASSLAMGTGVAEQYFGPGTRLTVT.

The CDR3 here is CSVEREWADTQYF. DNA of the CDR3: TGCAGCGTTGAGAGGGAGTGGGCAGATACGCAGTATTTT. The gene calls are TRBV29-1 and TRBJ2-3; a possible D gene is TRBD2 (5 bases). The germline V and J ends were trimmed by 3 bases and 4 bases, with 11 bases remaining between them. There are 13 residues in the CDR3. Germline loops: CDR1 SQVTM, CDR2 ANQGSEA.

This chain joins TRBV4-1 and TRBJ2-1; TRBD2 aligns across 14 bases. The CDR3 runs to 19 residues. Germline V gives CDR1 MGHRA, CDR2 YSYEKL. J was trimmed by 0 bases and V by 4 bases; bases with no gene match: 8. The CDR3 sequence is CASSRRTGTSGSSYNEQFF. The CDR3 DNA is TGCGCCAGCAGCCGCAGAACCGGGACTAGCGGGAGCTCCTACAATGAGCAGTTCTTC.

This chain connects TRBV5-4 to TRBJ2-1, with D possibly TRBD2 on 6 matching bases. Germline CDR1 and CDR2: SGHNT and YYREEE (reference sequence). The V end was cut by 4 bases, the J end by 1 base, with 12 bases between. The CDR3 has 15 amino acids. CDR3 sequence (DNA): TGTGCCAGCAGCCTTAGCGGACCGTCCTACAATGAGCAGTTCTTC. Translation: CASSLSGPSYNEQFF.

The rearrangement joins TRBV5-4 to TRBJ1-4; 9 positions match TRBD1. This CDR3 is 14 amino acids long. Germline V gene data show CDR1 as SGHNT and CDR2 as YYREEE (reference sequence). V trimming: 4 bases; J trimming: 7 bases; junction bases outside the gene matches: 5. CDR3 in amino acids: CASSRGTGSEKLFF. The CDR3 coding sequence is TGTGCCAGCAGCCGGGGGACAGGGTCTGAAAAACTGTTTTTT.

The table lists this clone with a few counts. The chain couples TRBV14 to TRBJ2-7; D not certain. Germline V gives CDR1 SGHDN, CDR2 FVKESK. The V end was cut by 1 base, the J end by 6 bases, with 4 bases between. The CDR3 has 11 amino acids. The CDR3 is CASSQVREQYF. For the CDR3, the DNA is TGTGCCAGCAGCCAAGTGCGCGAGCAGTACTTC.

This chain links TRBV28 with TRBJ2-1; 7 nucleotides match TRBD2. In germline, CDR1 is MDHEN, CDR2 SYDVKM. Trimming at V came to 4 bases and at J to 4 bases, leaving 4 bases not matched to a gene. The CDR3 runs 14 residues. The CDR3 protein is CASSSPGGYNEQFF. The CDR3 region has the DNA TGTGCCAGCAGTTCTCCCGGGGGGTACAATGAGCAGTTCTTC.

The rearrangement uses TRBV4-2 and TRBJ2-5, with D possibly being TRBD2 (7 bases). This CDR3 has 15 amino acids. Trimming shortened V by 0 bases and J by 4 bases, and 12 bases separated the two germline ends. Germline-derived CDR1 and CDR2 are LGHNA and YNFKEQ. CDR3 region: CASSQEGAGVETQYF. In nucleotides, the CDR3 is TGTGCCAGCAGCCAAGAGGGGGCGGGAGTAGAGACCCAGTACTTC.

This clone was detected only a few times. The chain recombines TRBV7-9 with TRBJ1-4; D not certain. The germline V gene encodes CDR1 SEHNR and CDR2 FQNEAQ (reference sequence). The CDR3 length is 14 residues. Trimming took 1 base from V and 5 from J, leaving 8 bases between them. CDR3 residues: CASSLVTENEKLFF. CDR3 in DNA: TGTGCCAGCAGCTTAGTAACCGAGAATGAAAAACTGTTTTTT.

This chain connects TRBV6-1 to TRBJ2-7, with 7 bases matching TRBD2. The V gene end was trimmed by 7 bases and the J gene end by 3 bases; junction bases not matched to a gene: 3. The germline V gene encodes CDR1 MNHNS and CDR2 SASEGT. This CDR3 is built from 12 residues. The CDR3 coding sequence is TGTGCCAGCAAACTAGCGTTCTACGAGCAGTACTTC. Residues: CASKLAFYEQYF.

The CDR3 coding sequence is TGTGCCAGCAGTTTAACTAGCGGGAGCTACAATGAGCAGTTCTTC. Its protein product is CASSLTSGSYNEQFF. This chain uses TRBV27 with TRBJ2-1; 11 bases align to TRBD2. Germline lookup yields CDR1 MNHEY and CDR2 SMNVEV (reference sequence). CDR3 length: 15 residues. Trimming at V came to 2 bases and at J to 3 bases, leaving 0 bases not matched to a gene.

The V gene is TRBV27, the J gene TRBJ2-7, with TRBD1 as a possible D gene (6 bases). The CDR3 contains 17 residues. V lost 5 bases and J 2 bases, leaving 22 bases between the germline ends. Germline CDR1 is MNHEY and CDR2 is SMNVEV (reference sequence). The CDR3 reads CASSPPTYSRGTYEQYF. CDR3 nucleotides: TGTGCCAGCAGTCCCCCGACATACTCCAGGGGCACCTACGAGCAGTACTTC.

The chain joins TRBV5-1 to TRBJ2-1; 8 nucleotides agree with TRBD1. V trimming: 2 bases; J trimming: 3 bases; junction bases outside the gene matches: 4. Germline values: CDR1 SGHRS, CDR2 YFSETQ. There are 15 residues in the CDR3. This CDR3 reads CASSFGQGVYNEQFF. The CDR3 nucleotides read TGCGCCAGCAGCTTCGGACAGGGCGTCTACAATGAGCAGTTCTTC.

This rearrangement joins TRBV19 to TRBJ2-4; 7 bases are a match to TRBD1. Looked up from germline, CDR1 is LNHDA and CDR2 is SQIVND (reference sequence). The CDR3 has 15 residues. J was trimmed by 2 bases and V by 6 bases; bases with no gene match: 7. This CDR3 is CASSENRGSKNIQYF. As DNA, the CDR3 is TGTGCCAGTAGCGAAAACAGGGGATCCAAAAACATTCAGTACTTC.

The chain has TRBV18 and TRBJ2-7, with TRBD2 identical over 10 bases. CDR3 length equals 15 residues. The trim removed 3 bases at V and 7 bases at J, leaving 9 bases unmatched. From germline, CDR1 is KGHSH and CDR2 LQKENI. CDR3 residues: CASSPGLAGDREQYF. CDR3 DNA sequence: TGTGCCAGCTCACCGGGGCTAGCGGGAGACCGGGAGCAGTACTTC.

The chain is built from TRBV15 and TRBJ2-1; 10 nucleotides match TRBD1. From germline, CDR1 is LNHNV and CDR2 YYDKDF (reference sequence). This CDR3 contains 17 residues. With V trimmed by 3 bases and J by 9 bases, 14 bases remained unmatched. Written as DNA, the CDR3 is TGTGCCACCAGCAGTCTTACCGGGACAGGGGATTGGATTGAGCAGTTCTTC. It specifies CATSSLTGTGDWIEQFF.

The DNA of the CDR3 is TGTGCCATCAGTGAGTCGAACAGGGTGGGGAAGACCCAGTACTTC. This sequence encodes CAISESNRVGKTQYF. The chain couples TRBV10-3 to TRBJ2-5, with D possibly matching TRBD1 (6 bases). Trimming took off 0 bases at V and 6 bases at J, with 14 bases between the two ends. This CDR3 region has 15 residues. Germline CDR1 reads ENHRY; CDR2 reads SYGVKD.

A single count supports this clone. V is TRBV2 and J is TRBJ2-7; the D is unclear. CDR3 length: 13 amino acids. In germline, CDR1 is SNHLY, CDR2 FYNNEI. Trimming left V 4 bases short and J 9 bases short, with 16 bases between. CDR3: CASSVGGLGGQYF. DNA of the CDR3: TGTGCCAGCAGTGTAGGCGGTTTAGGCGGGCAGTACTTC.

The chain couples TRBV11-3 to TRBJ2-7; 9 bases line up with TRBD2. This CDR3 spans 15 amino acids. Per germline, CDR1 SGHNT and CDR2 YENEEA. V shed 6 bases and J 4 bases; nucleotides not matched to a gene: 10. The CDR3 spells CASRLAGGHKYEQYF. DNA for the CDR3: TGTGCCAGCAGGCTGGCGGGAGGGCATAAGTACGAGCAGTACTTC. Filled out from reference TRBV11-3 and TRBJ2-7, the complete variable domain reads EAGVVQSPRYKIIEKKQPVAFWCNPISGHNTLYWYLQNLGQGPELLIRYENEEAVDDSQLPKDRFSAERLKGVDSTLKIQPAELGDSAVYLCASRLAGGHKYEQYFGPGTRLTVT.

This clone was seen more than once but under ten times. The chain couples TRBV11-2 to TRBJ1-3, with TRBD1 matching 7 bases. The CDR3 contains 13 residues. V lost 5 bases to trimming and J lost 7 bases; unmatched junction nucleotides: 5. The V gene's germline CDR1 is SGHAT and CDR2 FQNNGV. CDR3 residues: CASSPTGVNTIYF. CDR3 sequence (DNA): TGTGCCAGCAGCCCAACAGGGGTCAACACCATATATTTT.

The chain combines TRBV2 with TRBJ2-1; D might be TRBD2 (6 bases). V lost 9 bases and J 0 bases, leaving 12 bases between the germline ends. The V gene's germline CDR1 is SNHLY and CDR2 FYNNEI. The CDR3 contains 14 residues. The CDR3 DNA sequence: TGTGCCAGTTCTAGCGCTAGCTCCTACAATGAGCAGTTCTTC. Translating gives CASSSASSYNEQFF.

This chain joins TRBV29-1 and TRBJ2-7, with D possibly matching TRBD1 (6 bases). The length of the CDR3 is 14 residues. The V and J ends lost 5 bases and 3 bases respectively, with 17 bases between them. Germline values: CDR1 SQVTM, CDR2 ANQGSEA. The CDR3 protein is CSVTTPDRFYEQYF. In nucleotides, the CDR3 is TGCAGCGTTACTACTCCCGACAGGTTCTACGAGCAGTACTTC.